This paragraph covers one TCR beta chain sequence. Its antigen is as yet unknown. The CDR3 length is 16 residues. From germline, CDR1 is SNHLY and CDR2 FYNNEI. V lost 5 bases to trimming and J lost 8 bases, with 24 bases between them. A J-beta primer mix and a sample-barcoded 5' primer were used in a second PCR of about 7 to 12 cycles. Tagging of each cDNA molecule was performed by a template-switch adaptor with 12 random nucleotides. MiXCR, run by TCRdb on the 5' RACE reads, gives a single entry per CDR3 protein. In the table there are more than 800,000 distinct CDR3 sequences, more than 25% of which are singletons. The data are from a study of blood T cells in healthy people across ages. Study-wide results and caveats: Because donor CMV status was unknown, expanded clonotype changes were possibly confounded. More naive CD4+ cells and higher diversity marked long-lived donors relative to aged donors.

The genes are TRBV2 and TRBJ1-2, with a tentative D call TRBD1 (5 bases). Source material: blood. This clonotype was sampled from a woman of 80 years or more in good health. Here the CDR3 reads CASSLHFLRDYGGYTF. CDR3 nucleotide sequence: TGTGCCAGCAGTTTGCATTTTCTCCGGGACTACGGAGGCTACACCTTC.